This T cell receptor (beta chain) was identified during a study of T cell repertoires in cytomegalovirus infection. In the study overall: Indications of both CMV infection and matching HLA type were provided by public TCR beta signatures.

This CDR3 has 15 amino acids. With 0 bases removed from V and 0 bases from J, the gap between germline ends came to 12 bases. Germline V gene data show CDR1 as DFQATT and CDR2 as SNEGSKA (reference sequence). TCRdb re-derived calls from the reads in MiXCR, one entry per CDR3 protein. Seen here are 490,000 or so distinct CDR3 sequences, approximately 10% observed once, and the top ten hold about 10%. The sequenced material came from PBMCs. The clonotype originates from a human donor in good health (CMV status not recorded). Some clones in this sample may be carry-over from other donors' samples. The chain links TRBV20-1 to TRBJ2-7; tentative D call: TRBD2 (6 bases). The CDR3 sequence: CSARDLEGISYEQYF. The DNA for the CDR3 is TGCAGTGCTAGAGATCTGGAGGGAATCTCCTACGAGCAGTACTTC.